This TCR beta chain comes out of a study of beta chain features in type 1 diabetes. Notes on the study in general: People with Type 1 diabetes carried modestly yet significantly shorter TCRB CDR3s in all four CD4+ subsets.

In the case of this clone: Its matching antigen is unknown.

Per germline, CDR1 DFQATT and CDR2 SNEGSKA (reference sequence). V was cut by 6 bases and J by 7 bases, with 9 bases left in between. This CDR3 is built from 11 residues. What was sequenced were expressed TCRB transcripts, since all of the isolated RNA had been reverse transcribed. Assay used: immunoSEQ multiplex PCR; TCRdb lists only in-frame clones, some missing. The sample lists around 100,000 clones, approximately 30% occurring once. Sample: central memory CD4+ T cells from blood. V and J are TRBV20-1 and TRBJ1-4; tentative D call: TRBD1 (5 bases). The receptor's source is a woman younger than 35 with type 1 diabetes. CDR3 amino acids: CSAGHGEKLFF. CDR3 sequence (DNA): TGCAGTGCCGGACATGGTGAAAAACTGTTTTTT.